This T cell receptor beta chain was retrieved from a study of blood T cells in healthy people across ages. This clonotype was counted only a few times. Together with a sample-barcoded 5' primer, a J-beta primer mix was included in a second PCR lasting roughly 6 to 12 cycles. Via MiXCR, TCRdb re-called the 5' RACE reads, giving one row per CDR3 protein. The data contain fewer than 600,000 distinct CDR3 sequences, over 25% of them singletons. The sample also formed part of further work on T cells of mothers and their children. This second study notes: Each donor was one of three healthy Caucasian mothers or one of their six children.

The sample was blood. The clonotype comes from a boy aged 2 to 10 in good health.

CDR3 DNA: TGTGCCAGCAGTTTATGGCCAGGGTACGAGCAGTACTTC. Translation: CASSLWPGYEQYF. The chain uses TRBV27 and TRBJ2-7; tentative D call: TRBD1 (5 bases). Germline CDR1 reads MNHEY; CDR2 reads SMNVEV (reference sequence). V was cut by 1 base and J by 4 bases, with 8 bases left in between. The CDR3 has 13 residues.